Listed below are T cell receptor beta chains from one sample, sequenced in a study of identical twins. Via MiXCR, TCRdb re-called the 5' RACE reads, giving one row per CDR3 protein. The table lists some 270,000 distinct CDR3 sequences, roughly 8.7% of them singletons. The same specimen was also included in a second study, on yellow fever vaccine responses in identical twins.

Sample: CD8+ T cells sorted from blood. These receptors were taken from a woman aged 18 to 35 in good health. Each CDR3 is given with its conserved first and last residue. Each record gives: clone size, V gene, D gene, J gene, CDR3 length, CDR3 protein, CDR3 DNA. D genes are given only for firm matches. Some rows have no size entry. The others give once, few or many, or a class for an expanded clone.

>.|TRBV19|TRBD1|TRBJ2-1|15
CASSSRDRVINEQFF
TGTGCCAGTAGTTCCCGGGACAGGGTCATTAATGAGCAGTTCTTC
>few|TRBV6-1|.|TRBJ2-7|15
CASSEGPYPSYEQYF
TGTGCCAGCAGTGAGGGACCCTACCCCTCCTACGAGCAGTACTTC
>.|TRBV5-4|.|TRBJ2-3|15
CASSSLGAEVDTQYF
TGTGCCAGCAGCTCTCTTGGCGCCGAAGTCGATACGCAGTATTTT
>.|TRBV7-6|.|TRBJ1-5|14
CASSLEGSGQPQHF
TGTGCCAGCAGCTTGGAAGGGAGTGGTCAGCCCCAGCATTTT
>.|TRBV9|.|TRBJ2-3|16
CASSVDQWWDTDTQYF
TGTGCCAGCAGCGTAGATCAGTGGTGGGACACAGATACGCAGTATTTT
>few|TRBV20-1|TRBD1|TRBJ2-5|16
CSAREDRPGLRETQYF
TGCAGTGCTAGAGAGGACAGGCCCGGGCTACGAGAGACCCAGTACTTC
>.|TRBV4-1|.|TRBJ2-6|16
CASSPVVGSGANVLTF
TGCGCCAGCAGCCCGGTCGTGGGGTCTGGGGCCAACGTCCTGACTTTC
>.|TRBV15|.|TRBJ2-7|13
CATSFSQGNEQYF
TGTGCCACCAGCTTCTCGCAGGGAAACGAGCAGTACTTC
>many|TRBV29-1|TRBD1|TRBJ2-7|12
CSVMDRGYEQYF
TGCAGCGTTATGGACAGGGGTTACGAGCAGTACTTC
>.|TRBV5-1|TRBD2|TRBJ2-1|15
CASSLWGGGGNEQFF
TGCGCCAGCAGCTTGTGGGGGGGAGGCGGAAATGAGCAGTTCTTC
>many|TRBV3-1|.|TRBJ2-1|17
CASSQDVGMSVVNEQFF
TGTGCCAGCAGCCAAGATGTCGGGATGAGTGTGGTAAATGAGCAGTTCTTC
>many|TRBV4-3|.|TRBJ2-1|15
CASSQGLSEYNEQFF
TGCGCCAGCAGCCAAGGTTTGTCGGAGTACAATGAGCAGTTCTTC
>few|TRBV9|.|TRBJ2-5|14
CASSVGMGQETQYF
TGTGCCAGCAGCGTAGGTATGGGGCAAGAGACCCAGTACTTC
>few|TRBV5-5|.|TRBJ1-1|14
CASSLTGFGTEAFF
TGTGCCAGCAGCTTGACAGGGTTTGGCACTGAAGCTTTCTTT
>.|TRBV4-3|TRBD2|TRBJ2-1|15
CASSQDTGGWNEQFF
TGCGCCAGCAGCCAAGACACGGGAGGGTGGAATGAGCAGTTCTTC
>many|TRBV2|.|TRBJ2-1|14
CASSDTTGYNEQFF
TGTGCCAGCAGTGATACTACAGGGTACAATGAGCAGTTCTTC
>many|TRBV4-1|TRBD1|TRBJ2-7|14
CASSHRDRTYEQYF
TGCGCCAGCAGCCACCGGGACAGGACCTACGAGCAGTACTTC
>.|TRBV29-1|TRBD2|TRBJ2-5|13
CSVDTSGRVTQYF
TGCAGCGTTGATACTAGCGGGAGGGTGACCCAGTACTTC
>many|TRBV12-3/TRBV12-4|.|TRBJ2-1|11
CASSLVNEQFF
TGTGCCAGCAGTTTAGTGAATGAGCAGTTCTTC
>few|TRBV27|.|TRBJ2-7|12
CASTLRAGEQYF
TGTGCCAGCACACTGAGGGCGGGGGAGCAGTACTTC
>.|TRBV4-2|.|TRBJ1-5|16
CASSREEMNSNQPQHF
TGTGCCAGCAGCCGAGAAGAAATGAATAGCAATCAGCCCCAGCATTTT
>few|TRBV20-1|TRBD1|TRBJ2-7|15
CSARDIGTGTYEQYF
TGCAGTGCTAGAGACATCGGGACAGGGACCTACGAGCAGTACTTC
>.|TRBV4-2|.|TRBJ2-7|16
CASSQEGPGDTYEQYF
TGTGCCAGCAGCCAAGAAGGGCCGGGGGACACCTACGAGCAGTACTTC
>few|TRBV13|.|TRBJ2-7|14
CASSSPGTAYEQYF
TGTGCCAGCAGCTCGCCCGGGACTGCCTACGAGCAGTACTTC
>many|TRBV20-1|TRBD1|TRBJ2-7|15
CSARQGTGVPYEQYF
TGCAGTGCTCGTCAAGGGACAGGGGTGCCCTACGAGCAGTACTTC
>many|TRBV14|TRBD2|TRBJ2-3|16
CASSQATSGSTDTQYF
TGTGCCAGCAGCCAAGCGACTAGCGGGTCCACAGATACGCAGTATTTT
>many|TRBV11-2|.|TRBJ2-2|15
CASSLGRANTGELFF
TGTGCCAGCAGCTTAGGCAGGGCGAACACCGGGGAGCTGTTTTTT
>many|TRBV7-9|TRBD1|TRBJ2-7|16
CASSSKSGQESYEQYF
TGTGCCAGCAGCTCCAAATCCGGACAGGAGTCCTACGAGCAGTACTTC